A single sample is the source of the 6 T cell receptor beta chains below, sequenced in a study of T cell responses to AZD1222 COVID-19 vaccine. Generated by immunoSEQ multiplex PCR, the TCRdb table keeps only in-frame clones and is missing some. The sample has approximately 140,000 clones; over 75% are singletons. The sample consisted of peripheral blood, taken 28 days after the second AZD1222 dose. The origin of the receptors is an adult who received the AZD1222 COVID-19 vaccine.

The J gene is TRBJ2-1, the V gene TRBV5-1; 9 bases map to TRBD2. Germline loops: CDR1 SGHRS, CDR2 YFSETQ. The CDR3 has 19 amino acids. With V trimmed by 4 bases and J by 1 base, 15 bases remained unmatched. The CDR3 spells CASSLRGPLAGRSYNEQFF. The CDR3 coding sequence is TGCGCCAGCAGCCTAAGGGGGCCCCTAGCGGGACGGTCCTACAATGAGCAGTTCTTC.

The CDR3: CSVDGGAEAFF. The CDR3 nucleotides read TGCAGCGTTGACGGCGGCGCTGAAGCTTTCTTT. V and J are TRBV29-1 and TRBJ1-1; D ambiguous. Germline CDR1 and CDR2: SQVTM and ANQGSEA. This CDR3 is 11 amino acids long. V was shortened by 3 bases and J by 6 bases, with 8 bases between the two germline ends.

The rearrangement joins TRBV15 to TRBJ2-1, with D hard to call. The CDR3 totals 17 residues. Trimming shortened V by 0 bases and J by 0 bases, and 12 bases separated the two germline ends. Per germline, CDR1 LNHNV and CDR2 YYDKDF (reference sequence). Here the CDR3 reads CATSRDRTAISYNEQFF. The CDR3 coding sequence is TGTGCCACCAGCAGAGATCGGACGGCGATCTCCTACAATGAGCAGTTCTTC.

The V and J genes are TRBV18 and TRBJ2-1; TRBD1 is a possible D gene (5 bases). CDR3 length: 14 residues. Trimming shortened V by 2 bases and J by 5 bases, and 10 bases separated the two germline ends. Germline V gene data show CDR1 as KGHSH and CDR2 as LQKENI. The DNA of the CDR3 is TGTGCCAGCTCACCAGCTGGGGCCAACAATGAGCAGTTCTTC. Its translation is CASSPAGANNEQFF.

This clone was observed once. This sequence joins TRBV28 and TRBJ2-7; 8 bases agree with TRBD2. V shed 6 bases, J shed 3 bases, and the junction held 7 bases outside the gene matches. The germline V gene has CDR1 MDHEN and CDR2 SYDVKM. CDR3 length equals 14 residues. As DNA, the CDR3 is TGTGCCAGCAGGGGACTAGTTTCCATCTACGAGCAGTACTTC. Translating gives CASRGLVSIYEQYF.

The chain joins TRBV11-3 to TRBJ2-1; 13 bases match TRBD2. This CDR3 spans 17 amino acids. J was trimmed by 5 bases and V by 5 bases; bases with no gene match: 9. Germline V gene lookup returns CDR1 SGHNT and CDR2 YENEEA. The CDR3 sequence is CASSGTSGIAGNNEQFF. In DNA, the CDR3 is TGTGCCAGCAGCGGGACTAGCGGGATCGCCGGGAACAATGAGCAGTTCTTC. Combining the CDR3 with reference TRBV11-3 and TRBJ2-1 gives the whole variable domain EAGVVQSPRYKIIEKKQPVAFWCNPISGHNTLYWYLQNLGQGPELLIRYENEEAVDDSQLPKDRFSAERLKGVDSTLKIQPAELGDSAVYLCASSGTSGIAGNNEQFFGPGTRLTVL.